A single sample gave rise to the 6 T cell receptor beta chains below, sequenced in a study of blood T cell repertoires in COVID-19. This table comes from immunoSEQ multiplex PCR, and its TCRdb copy is limited to in-frame clones, with some not included. The sample yields some 310,000 clones, about nine tenths seen once. Sequenced input: peripheral blood. The receptors here all came from a man between 50 and 59 years old with active or convalescent COVID-19.

V and J are TRBV6-5 and TRBJ1-1; 7 nucleotides match TRBD1. From germline, CDR1 is MNHEY and CDR2 SVGAGI. The CDR3 loop spans 15 amino acids. Trimming at V came to 5 bases and at J to 3 bases, leaving 9 bases not matched to a gene. The CDR3 DNA sequence: TGTGCCAGCAGTCCTAACAGGGGAGGAGACACTGAAGCTTTCTTT. This codes for CASSPNRGGDTEAFF.

This sequence joins TRBV5-1 and TRBJ2-3; D remains unclear. Germline CDR1 SGHRS, CDR2 YFSETQ. There are 13 residues in the CDR3. Trimming left V 4 bases short and J 5 bases short, with 11 bases between. CDR3 nucleotides: TGCGCCAGCAGCATCCAGCTAGGAGATACGCAGTATTTT. Translation gives CASSIQLGDTQYF.

The chain combines TRBV9 with TRBJ1-1, with 9 nucleotides matching TRBD1. The germline V gene has CDR1 SGDLS and CDR2 YYNGEE. CDR3 size: 15 residues. The ends lost 4 bases at V and 11 bases at J; junction bases unmatched: 15. The CDR3 loop reads CASSPRDRGSLRAFF. CDR3 sequence (DNA): TGTGCCAGCAGCCCCCGCGACAGGGGGTCTCTGCGGGCTTTCTTT. Full variable domain (rest looked up from reference TRBV9 and TRBJ1-1): DSGVTQTPKHLITATGQRVTLRCSPRSGDLSVYWYQQSLDQGLQFLIQYYNGEERAKGNILERFSAQQFPDLHSELNLSSLELGDSALYFCASSPRDRGSLRAFFGQGTRLTVV.

The genes are TRBV4-1 and TRBJ1-1, with TRBD1 matching over 9 bases. With V trimmed by 4 bases and J by 5 bases, 8 bases remained unmatched. This CDR3 has 15 amino acids. Germline V CDR1 and CDR2: MGHRA, YSYEKL. The CDR3 nucleotides read TGCGCCAGCAGCCGACAGACAGGGGGGGGAACTGAAGCTTTCTTT. Translating it yields CASSRQTGGGTEAFF.

This chain's CDR3 is CASSPPPGHELRIYGYTF. For the CDR3, the DNA is TGTGCCAGCAGTCCCCCACCGGGACACGAATTGAGAATCTATGGCTACACCTTC. The chain joins TRBV28 to TRBJ1-2; D may be TRBD1 (6 bases). The CDR3 length is 18 residues. From germline, CDR1 is MDHEN and CDR2 SYDVKM. The V gene lost 5 bases and the J gene lost 4 bases, with 26 bases spanning the gap.

The chain carries TRBV24-1 and TRBJ2-5, with 9 bases aligning to TRBD2. CDR1 and CDR2 (germline): KGHDR, SFDVKD. V dropped 4 bases and J dropped 0; count of bases not matched to a gene: 2. The CDR3 runs 15 residues. For the CDR3, the DNA is TGTGCCACCAGTGAGAGCGGGGGGAACCAAGAGACCCAGTACTTC. Encoded protein: CATSESGGNQETQYF.